Below are 21 T cell receptor beta chains sequenced from a single sample in a study of blood T cell repertoires in COVID-19. Measured with immunoSEQ multiplex PCR; TCRdb has only the in-frame clones, and not every one. The table includes 180,000 or so clones, around four fifths detected once. Sample: peripheral blood. These receptors were collected from a man in his forties who had recovered from COVID-19.

For this clone: This CDR3 is also generated by other DNA sequences in the sample. The CDR3, as DNA: TGTGCCAGCAGCCAAGGAAGAGGGGGCAATGGAAACACCATATATTTT. This encodes CASSQGRGGNGNTIYF. The V call is TRBV3-1 (or the pseudogene TRBV3-2), the J call TRBJ1-3; 7 bases align to TRBD1. The CDR3 spans 16 residues. Unmatched junction bases numbered 6, after V lost 1 base and J lost 3 bases. From germline, CDR1 is LGHDT and CDR2 YNNKEL (reference sequence).

This chain connects TRBV5-5 to TRBJ1-5, with TRBD1 identical over 7 bases. Germline V gene sequence: CDR1 SGHKS, CDR2 YYEKEE (reference sequence). V dropped 3 bases and J dropped 2; count of bases not matched to a gene: 2. This CDR3 contains 14 residues. The CDR3 DNA sequence: TGTGCCAGCAGCTCAGGACAGGGCAATCAGCCCCAGCATTTT. Amino acids: CASSSGQGNQPQHF.

The chain joins TRBV13 to TRBJ2-7; possibly TRBD2 for D (6 bases). Germline V CDR1 and CDR2: PRHDT, FYEKMQ (reference sequence). The CDR3 has 12 amino acids. V shed 4 bases and J shed 6 bases, with 10 bases lying between them. The CDR3 loop reads CASSYQGLEQYF. The CDR3 nucleotides are TGTGCCAGCAGCTACCAGGGACTCGAGCAGTACTTC.

This clone appeared a few times. The V call is TRBV27, the J call TRBJ2-2, with TRBD1 matching over 8 bases. J gave up 9 bases and V 10 bases, and 4 bases lay outside the gene matches. The germline gives CDR1 MNHEY, CDR2 SMNVEV (reference sequence). CDR3 size: 11 residues. CDR3 sequence: CAIRQGRELFF. CDR3 in DNA: TGTGCCATCCGACAGGGGCGGGAGCTGTTTTTT.

The chain couples TRBV19 to TRBJ2-3; 9 bases match TRBD2. Germline CDR1 LNHDA, CDR2 SQIVND (reference sequence). This CDR3 has 19 residues. The V segment lost 2 bases and the J segment 0 bases; nucleotides outside the gene matches: 12. CDR3 bases: TGTGCCAGTAGTATAAAGGGCGGGAGGGCCGGTTCTAGCACAGATACGCAGTATTTT. This gives the protein CASSIKGGRAGSSTDTQYF.

CDR3 in DNA: TGTGCCAGCAGGCCCGGGAACACCGGGGAGCTGTTTTTT. It specifies CASRPGNTGELFF. The rearrangement uses TRBV11-2 and TRBJ2-2; no reliable D call. The CDR3 runs 13 residues. V was trimmed by 6 bases and J by 1 base, leaving 6 bases between them. CDR1 SGHAT and CDR2 FQNNGV come from the germline V gene. The full variable domain, completed using reference TRBV11-2 and TRBJ2-2, is EAGVAQSPRYKIIEKRQSVAFWCNPISGHATLYWYQQILGQGPKLLIQFQNNGVVDDSQLPKDRFSAERLKGVDSTLKIQPAKLEDSAVYLCASRPGNTGELFFGEGSRLTVL.

The CDR3, as DNA: TGTGCCAGCAGCCCAGCGCTTACAGGGACCACTGAAGCTTTCTTT. Amino acids: CASSPALTGTTEAFF. This chain connects TRBV5-4 to TRBJ1-1; D possibly corresponds to TRBD1 (6 bases). The germline V gene encodes CDR1 SGHNT and CDR2 YYREEE (reference sequence). Trimming stripped 4 bases from V and 4 bases from J, with 17 bases between. CDR3 length equals 15 residues. The complete variable domain, with remaining parts taken from reference TRBV5-4 and TRBJ1-1, reads ETGVTQSPTHLIKTRGQQVTLRCSSQSGHNTVSWYQQALGQGPQFIFQYYREEENGRGNFPPRFSGLQFPNYSSELNVNALELDDSALYLCASSPALTGTTEAFFGQGTRLTVV.

The chain combines TRBV12-3 or TRBV12-4 with TRBJ2-2; TRBD2 is a possible D gene (6 bases). V shed 11 bases and J shed 4 bases, with 11 bases lying between them. CDR3 length equals 12 residues. CDR3 coding DNA: TGTGCCGCCGGGGAGGCCACCGGGGAGCTGTTTTTT. Translation gives CAAGEATGELFF.

This clone was observed a few times. The V call is TRBV12-3 or TRBV12-4, the J call TRBJ1-2; 7 bases line up with TRBD1. This CDR3 is built from 13 residues. J was trimmed by 3 bases and V by 8 bases; bases with no gene match: 6. CDR3 loop: CASRPQGDYGYTF. The CDR3 DNA reads TGTGCCAGCCGCCCCCAGGGGGACTATGGCTACACCTTC.

The chain combines TRBV27 with TRBJ2-3; the D is unclear. There are 14 residues in the CDR3. CDR1 is MNHEY, CDR2 SMNVEV, per germline (reference sequence). V dropped 4 bases and J dropped 2 bases, with 10 bases sitting between them. The CDR3 region has the DNA TGTGCCAGCAGTTCCCCGCGAGTCACAGATACGCAGTATTTT. This encodes CASSSPRVTDTQYF.

Concerning this clone: A read error may account for a junction end that differs from germline. The gene calls are TRBV5-1 and TRBJ2-1, with TRBD2 as a possible D gene (7 bases). Germline CDR1 reads SGHRS; CDR2 reads YFSETQ. The CDR3 loop spans 12 amino acids. The CDR3 reads CASSPEMGGRLF. The CDR3 DNA reads TGCGCCAGCAGTCCCGAGATGGGGGGGCGACTCTTC.

The rearrangement uses TRBV18 and TRBJ2-3, with a weak D call TRBD2 (5 bases). Trimming removed 6 bases from V and 0 bases from J, with 10 bases in between. In germline, CDR1 is KGHSH, CDR2 LQKENI. The CDR3 has 14 amino acids. As DNA, the CDR3 is TGTGCCAGCTCCGCTCCGGGGAGCACAGATACGCAGTATTTT. Translated: CASSAPGSTDTQYF.

The chain recombines TRBV7-2 with TRBJ1-1; 8 bases are a match to TRBD1. This CDR3 is 14 amino acids long. Germline trimming cut 5 bases from V and 4 bases from J; bases unmatched to any gene: 6. The V gene's germline CDR1 is SGHTA and CDR2 FQGNSA. CDR3 nucleotides: TGTGCCAGCAGCCGTGACAGGGGCCCCACTGAAGCTTTCTTT. This gives the protein CASSRDRGPTEAFF. The full variable domain, in which reference TRBV7-2 and TRBJ1-1 provide the parts outside the CDR3, is GAGVSQSPSNKVTEKGKDVELRCDPISGHTALYWYRQSLGQGLEFLIYFQGNSAPDKSGLPSDRFSAERTGGSVSTLTIQRTQQEDSAVYLCASSRDRGPTEAFFGQGTRLTVV.

The rearrangement joins TRBV4-3 to TRBJ2-2; 13 bases line up with TRBD2. The germline V gene encodes CDR1 LGHNA and CDR2 YSLEER. V lost 0 bases and J lost 5; bases outside the gene matches: 9. This CDR3 has 19 amino acids. The CDR3 nucleotides are TGCGCCAGCAGCCAAGATAGGCCGACTAGCGGGGGGAGGACCGGGGAGCTGTTTTTT. This gives the protein CASSQDRPTSGGRTGELFF.

This rearrangement joins TRBV18 to TRBJ2-2; 8 bases agree with TRBD2. V dropped 3 bases and J dropped 7; count of bases not matched to a gene: 4. The V gene's germline CDR1 is KGHSH and CDR2 LQKENI. CDR3 length: 14 residues. The chain's CDR3 is CASSPREGYGELFF. Written as DNA, the CDR3 is TGTGCCAGCTCACCCCGGGAGGGCTACGGGGAGCTGTTTTTT.

The V and J genes are TRBV7-9 and TRBJ2-7, with D possibly matching TRBD2 (6 bases). This CDR3 is 14 amino acids long. The germline V gene encodes CDR1 SEHNR and CDR2 FQNEAQ (reference sequence). Between the trimmed V and J ends, which lost 1 base and 6 bases, there was a span of 13 bases. CDR3 region: CASSLDASESEQYF. The CDR3 coding sequence is TGTGCCAGCAGCTTAGACGCTAGCGAAAGCGAGCAGTACTTC.

The V gene is TRBV6-5, the J gene TRBJ2-5, with D perhaps matching TRBD2 (6 bases). Germline CDR1 reads MNHEY; CDR2 reads SVGAGI. V dropped 6 bases and J dropped 4 bases, with 18 bases sitting between them. CDR3 size: 15 residues. The CDR3 nucleotides read TGTGCCAGCAGAGGGAGGCCTTACTCCCTAGAGACCCAGTACTTC. Its translation is CASRGRPYSLETQYF.

The chain couples TRBV5-8 to TRBJ1-5; D unclear. Looked up from germline, CDR1 is SGHTS and CDR2 is YDEGEE. The V gene lost 0 bases and the J gene lost 0 bases, with 10 bases spanning the gap. The CDR3 spans 16 residues. The CDR3: CASSLVGIYSNQPQHF. The CDR3 nucleotides read TGTGCCAGCAGCTTGGTCGGGATATATAGCAATCAGCCCCAGCATTTT.

In DNA, the CDR3 is TGTGCCAGAAGCCCGGACTCCGGCTCCTACGAGCAGTACTTC. Residues: CARSPDSGSYEQYF. The V gene is TRBV5-3, the J gene TRBJ2-7, with a weak D call TRBD2 (5 bases). TRBV5-3 is labeled an ORF, and its function is uncertain. The CDR3 covers 14 residues. Trimming stripped 4 bases from V and 0 bases from J, with 11 bases between.

In its sample, this clone was seen once. The rearrangement joins TRBV5-5 to TRBJ2-7, with D perhaps TRBD2 (5 bases). Germline CDR1 SGHKS, CDR2 YYEKEE (reference sequence). Trimming removed 6 bases from V and 6 bases from J, with 10 bases in between. The CDR3 loop spans 11 amino acids. CDR3 region: CASTEGVEQYF. CDR3 bases: TGTGCCAGCACCGAGGGCGTCGAGCAGTACTTC.

The chain employs TRBV6-2 or TRBV6-3 and TRBJ2-1; D is possibly TRBD2 (7 bases). Germline CDR1 MNHEY, CDR2 SVGEGT. Trimming removed 4 bases from V and 9 bases from J, with 10 bases in between. The CDR3 length is 12 residues. CDR3 coding DNA: TGTGCCAGCAGTTTAGGGGGGGGTGAGCAGTTCTTC. As protein: CASSLGGGEQFF.